Listed below are T cell receptor beta chains from one sample, sequenced in a study of blood T cell repertoires in COVID-19. Generated by immunoSEQ multiplex PCR, the TCRdb table keeps only in-frame clones and is missing some. The table lists 260,000 or so clones, 87% of them singletons. The sample was PBMCs or T cells enriched from blood (not recorded which). The receptor source for this set is a young woman with acute COVID-19. CDR3s include the opening cysteine and the closing phenylalanine or tryptophan. A D gene is named only where the DNA matches it firmly. Some rows have no size entry. The others give once, few or many, or a class for an expanded clone.

TRBV5-8	-	TRBJ1-1	once	CASSPIDRNTEAFF	TGTGCCAGCAGTCCAATAGACAGAAACACTGAAGCTTTCTTT
TRBV5-6	-	TRBJ1-2	-	CASSANYGYTF	TGTGCCAGCAGCGCGAACTATGGCTACACCTTC
TRBV12-3/TRBV12-4	-	TRBJ2-1	-	CASSLTGNEQFF	TGTGCCAGCAGTTTAACGGGAAATGAGCAGTTCTTC
TRBV10-3	TRBD1	TRBJ1-1	-	CAIRTGDTEAFF	TGTGCCATCAGGACAGGGGACACTGAAGCTTTCTTT
TRBV5-1	-	TRBJ1-2	-	CASKMEDRDSYGYTF	TGCGCCAGCAAGATGGAGGACAGAGACAGTTATGGCTACACCTTC
TRBV5-5	-	TRBJ1-4	-	CASRRGAGEKLFF	TGTGCCAGCCGCCGGGGGGCTGGTGAAAAACTGTTTTTT
TRBV27	TRBD1	TRBJ2-7	-	CASSLTGTGGYEQYF	TGTGCCAGCAGTTTAACCGGGACAGGGGGCTACGAGCAGTACTTC
TRBV19	-	TRBJ2-3	-	CASSIQLAGDTQYF	TGTGCCAGTAGTATCCAACTAGCCGGGGATACGCAGTATTTT
TRBV30	-	TRBJ1-5	-	CAWRDSGNQPQHF	TGTGCCTGGAGGGACAGCGGCAATCAGCCCCAGCATTTT
TRBV7-9	-	TRBJ2-5	-	CASSLVHLLTETQYF	TGTGCCAGCAGCTTAGTGCACCTATTAACAGAGACCCAGTACTTC
TRBV10-1	TRBD1	TRBJ2-3	-	CASADRGQDTQYF	TGCGCCAGCGCGGACAGGGGGCAAGATACGCAGTATTTT
TRBV19	-	TRBJ1-5	-	CASSINAGSNQPQHF	TGTGCCAGTAGTATAAACGCGGGAAGCAATCAGCCCCAGCATTTT
TRBV2	TRBD1	TRBJ1-4	once	CASTFRDSYNEKLFF	TGTGCCAGCACTTTTCGGGACAGTTATAATGAAAAACTGTTTTTT
TRBV19	TRBD1	TRBJ1-5	few	CASSIDLLTGVNQPQHF	TGTGCCAGTAGTATAGATCTCTTAACAGGGGTTAATCAGCCCCAGCATTTT
TRBV5-1	-	TRBJ1-2	once	CASSLLQVDGYTF	TGCGCCAGCAGCTTGCTACAGGTTGACGGCTACACCTTC
TRBV3-1/TRBV3-2	-	TRBJ2-2	-	CASSHGGNTGELFF	TGTGCCAGCAGCCATGGCGGGAACACCGGGGAGCTGTTTTTT
TRBV7-9	-	TRBJ1-1	-	CASNRGVTNTEAFF	TGTGCCAGCAACCGGGGGGTCACGAACACTGAAGCTTTCTTT
TRBV18	-	TRBJ2-7	once	CASSPHSSGEQYF	TGTGCCAGCTCGCCACACTCATCGGGCGAGCAGTACTTC
TRBV5-8	TRBD1	TRBJ1-2	-	CASSLSPDREYTSYGYTF	TGTGCCAGCAGCTTGAGCCCGGACAGGGAATATACCTCATATGGCTACACCTTC
TRBV2	TRBD2	TRBJ2-3	-	CASSRAGGRADTQYF	TGTGCCAGCAGCCGAGCGGGGGGGCGCGCAGATACGCAGTATTTT
TRBV12-3/TRBV12-4	-	TRBJ1-2	-	CASSPPTGYGYTF	TGTGCCAGCAGTCCCCCGACAGGCTATGGCTACACCTTC
TRBV10-1	-	TRBJ2-5	-	CASSESFGVPQETQYF	TGCGCCAGCAGTGAGTCGTTCGGGGTACCTCAAGAGACCCAGTACTTC
TRBV4-3	-	TRBJ1-4	-	CASSQHRAANEKLFF	TGCGCCAGCAGCCAGCACAGGGCTGCTAATGAAAAACTGTTTTTT
TRBV7-2	-	TRBJ2-1	-	CASSLGWGTYNEQFF	TGTGCCAGCAGCCTGGGGTGGGGCACCTACAATGAGCAGTTCTTC
TRBV5-1	-	TRBJ2-1	-	CASDPGVGDEQFF	TGCGCCAGCGACCCCGGGGTCGGGGATGAGCAGTTCTTC
TRBV19	-	TRBJ2-1	-	CASSSGTYNEQFF	TGTGCCAGTAGTAGCGGGACCTACAATGAGCAGTTCTTC
TRBV6-6	-	TRBJ1-1	-	CASSLRGLNTEAFF	TGTGCCAGCAGTTTGAGGGGGTTGAACACTGAAGCTTTCTTT
TRBV19	-	TRBJ1-6	few	CASSIGQGSTPLHF	TGTGCCAGTAGTATCGGCCAGGGAAGCACGCCCCTCCACTTT
TRBV11-2	TRBD2	TRBJ2-2	-	CASRGVGGTGELFF	TGTGCCAGCCGGGGGGTGGGCGGAACCGGGGAGCTGTTTTTT
TRBV27	TRBD2	TRBJ2-5	-	CASSLISGDQETQYF	TGTGCCAGCAGTTTAATAAGCGGGGACCAAGAGACCCAGTACTTC
TRBV30	TRBD1	TRBJ1-1	-	CAWSPTTGEAFF	TGTGCCTGGAGTCCAACGACAGGGGAAGCTTTCTTT
TRBV27	-	TRBJ2-3	-	CASMKGTSTDTQYF	TGTGCCAGCATGAAGGGGACTAGCACAGATACGCAGTATTTT
TRBV5-6	TRBD1	TRBJ2-7	-	CASRASGGLISEQYF	TGTGCCAGCAGAGCCTCAGGGGGTCTGATCTCCGAGCAGTACTTC
TRBV7-8	TRBD1	TRBJ1-1	-	CASSFGTGEVNTEAFF	TGTGCCAGCAGCTTTGGGACAGGGGAGGTGAACACTGAAGCTTTCTTT
TRBV19	-	TRBJ1-5	-	CASSIRRQVLGNQPQHF	TGTGCCAGTAGTATCAGGCGACAGGTCTTAGGCAATCAGCCCCAGCATTTT
TRBV4-2	TRBD2	TRBJ2-3	-	CASRHSGETDTQYF	TGTGCCAGCAGACATAGCGGGGAAACAGATACGCAGTATTTT
TRBV10-3	TRBD1	TRBJ1-6	-	CAITAGGFSPLHF	TGTGCCATCACCGCAGGGGGCTTCTCACCCCTCCACTTT
TRBV30	-	TRBJ1-2	-	CAWSTRQADYGYTF	TGTGCCTGGAGCACGCGACAAGCGGACTATGGCTACACCTTC
TRBV19	TRBD2	TRBJ2-1	few	CASIPRLAGGNEQFF	TGTGCCAGTATCCCCCGACTAGCGGGGGGTAATGAGCAGTTCTTC
TRBV5-1	-	TRBJ1-4	-	CASSLAGGHYEKLFF	TGCGCCAGCAGCTTGGCCGGGGGGCATTATGAAAAACTGTTTTTT